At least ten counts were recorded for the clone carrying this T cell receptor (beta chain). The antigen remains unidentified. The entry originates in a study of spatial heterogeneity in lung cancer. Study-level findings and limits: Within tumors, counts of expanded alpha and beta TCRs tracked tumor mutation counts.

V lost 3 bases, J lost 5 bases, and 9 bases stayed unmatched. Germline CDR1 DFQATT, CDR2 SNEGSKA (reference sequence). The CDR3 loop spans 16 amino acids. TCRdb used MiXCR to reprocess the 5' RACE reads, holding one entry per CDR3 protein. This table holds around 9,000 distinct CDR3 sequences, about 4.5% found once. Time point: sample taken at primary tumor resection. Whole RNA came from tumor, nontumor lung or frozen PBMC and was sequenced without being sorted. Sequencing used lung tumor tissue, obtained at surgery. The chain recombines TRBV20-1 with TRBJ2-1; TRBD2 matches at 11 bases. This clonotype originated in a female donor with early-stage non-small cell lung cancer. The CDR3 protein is CSASLAGGEGHNEQFF. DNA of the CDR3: TGCAGTGCTAGCCTAGCGGGAGGAGAGGGGCACAATGAGCAGTTCTTC.